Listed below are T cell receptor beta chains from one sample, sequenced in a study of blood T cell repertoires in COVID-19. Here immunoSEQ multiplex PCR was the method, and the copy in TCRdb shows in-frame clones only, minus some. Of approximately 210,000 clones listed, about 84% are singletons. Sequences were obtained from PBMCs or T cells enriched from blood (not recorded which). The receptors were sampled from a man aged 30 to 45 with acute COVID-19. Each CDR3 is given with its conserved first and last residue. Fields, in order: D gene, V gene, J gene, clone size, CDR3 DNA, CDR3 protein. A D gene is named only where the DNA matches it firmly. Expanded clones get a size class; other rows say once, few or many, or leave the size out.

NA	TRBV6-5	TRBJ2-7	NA	TGTGCCAGCAGCGAGGGCAGGTACGAGCAGTACTTC	CASSEGRYEQYF
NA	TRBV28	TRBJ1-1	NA	TGTGCCAGCAGTTTAGGCAGGAACACTGAAGCTTTCTTT	CASSLGRNTEAFF
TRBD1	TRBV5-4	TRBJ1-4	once	TGTGCCAGCAGCTGGGACAGGGGAGATGAAAAACTGTTTTTT	CASSWDRGDEKLFF
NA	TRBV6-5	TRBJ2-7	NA	TGTGCCAGCAGTTACTCGAACTCCATCGGGCAGTACTTC	CASSYSNSIGQYF
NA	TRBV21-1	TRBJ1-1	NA	TGTGCCAGCAGCAACGGGACAGGGGTTGAGAACACTGAAGCTTTCTTT	CASSNGTGVENTEAFF
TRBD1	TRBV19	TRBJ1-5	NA	TGTGCCAGTAGTATAGGTGACAGGGCCAGTCAGCCCCAGCATTTT	CASSIGDRASQPQHF
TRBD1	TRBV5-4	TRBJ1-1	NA	TGTGCCAGCAGCTTTGGGGGACAGCTAAACACTGAAGCTTTCTTT	CASSFGGQLNTEAFF
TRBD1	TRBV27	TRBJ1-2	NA	TGTGCCAGCAGTCAAGCCCCCGGGACAGCCGTCTATGGCTACACCTTC	CASSQAPGTAVYGYTF
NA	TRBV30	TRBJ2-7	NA	TGTGCCTGGAGATCAGGAGGTTTCTACGAGCAGTACTTC	CAWRSGGFYEQYF
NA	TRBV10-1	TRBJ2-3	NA	TGCGCCAGCAGTGATGGTGGGGGGGCCACAGATACGCAGTATTTT	CASSDGGGATDTQYF
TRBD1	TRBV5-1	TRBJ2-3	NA	TGCGCCAGCAGCTGGGGACAGAATCAGAATACGCAGTATTTT	CASSWGQNQNTQYF
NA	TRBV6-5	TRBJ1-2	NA	TGTGCCAGCAGCTACAAGGGACTTGGCTACACCTTC	CASSYKGLGYTF
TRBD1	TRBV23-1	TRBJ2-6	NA	TGCGCCAGCAGTCATCAGGGACAGGGGGTCTCTGGGGCCAACGTCCTGACTTTC	CASSHQGQGVSGANVLTF
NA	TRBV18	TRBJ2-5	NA	TGTGCCAGCTCACCAAGGTTCGACAGCCAAGAGACCCAGTACTTC	CASSPRFDSQETQYF
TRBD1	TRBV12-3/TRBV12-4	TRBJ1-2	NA	TGTGCCAGCAGCGAGGGGACAGGGGTCGGCTACACCTTC	CASSEGTGVGYTF
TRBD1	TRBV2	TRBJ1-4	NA	TGTGCCGGATCAGGGGGCTATAATGAAAAACTGTTTTTT	CAGSGGYNEKLFF
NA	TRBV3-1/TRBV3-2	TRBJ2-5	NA	TGTGCCAGCAGCCAGGGAGATCAAGAGACCCAGTACTTC	CASSQGDQETQYF
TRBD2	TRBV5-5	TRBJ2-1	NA	TGTGCCAGCAGCCCCGGCGGGGGGGGAAGGTTGGATGAGCAGTTCTTC	CASSPGGGGRLDEQFF
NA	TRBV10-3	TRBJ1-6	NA	TGTGCCATCAGATTCGAACAGGGCAATTCACCCCTCCACTTT	CAIRFEQGNSPLHF
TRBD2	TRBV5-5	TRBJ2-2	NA	TGTGCCAGCAGTTTGGGACTAGCTAGCGCCGGGGAGCTGTTTTTT	CASSLGLASAGELFF
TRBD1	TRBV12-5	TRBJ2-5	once	TGTGCTAGTGGTTCGATTAAGACAGGGGAAAATCAAGAGACCCAGTACTTC	CASGSIKTGENQETQYF
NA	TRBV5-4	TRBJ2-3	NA	TGTGCCAGCAGCTTGGGGCTGACTAGCACAGATACGCAGTATTTT	CASSLGLTSTDTQYF
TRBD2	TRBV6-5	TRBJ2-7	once	TGTGCCAGCGGAGAATTAGCGGGGGGGAGGTACGAGCAGTACTTC	CASGELAGGRYEQYF
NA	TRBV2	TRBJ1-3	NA	TGTGCCAGCAGTCTGAAGGAGACAGGCCTCTCTGGAAACACCATATATTTT	CASSLKETGLSGNTIYF
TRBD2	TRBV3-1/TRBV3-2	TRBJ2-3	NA	TGTGCCAGCAGCCCTCTCCTAGCGGGCACAGATACGCAGTATTTT	CASSPLLAGTDTQYF
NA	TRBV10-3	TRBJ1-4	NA	TGTGCCATCAGTGCAGGCAGGGAGGGTGAAAAACTGTTTTTT	CAISAGREGEKLFF
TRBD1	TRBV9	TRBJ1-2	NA	TGTGCCAGCAGCGGGGGACAGGGGGCATCCTATGGCTACACCTTC	CASSGGQGASYGYTF
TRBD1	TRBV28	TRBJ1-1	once	TGTGCCAGCAGGGGGACAGTTTGGGGCACTGAAGCTTTCTTT	CASRGTVWGTEAFF
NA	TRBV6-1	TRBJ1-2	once	TGTGCCAGCAGTGAAGTTATCCTCTCCTATGGCTACACCTTC	CASSEVILSYGYTF
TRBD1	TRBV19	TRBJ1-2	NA	TGTGCCAGTACATTGGACAGGGCCTATGGCTACACCTTC	CASTLDRAYGYTF
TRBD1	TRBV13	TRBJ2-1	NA	TGTGCCAGCAGCTCCCTGGGACAGGGATTGGAATATGAGCAGTTCTTC	CASSSLGQGLEYEQFF
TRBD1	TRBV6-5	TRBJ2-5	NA	TGTGCCAGCACCTTCGGGACAGGGCGAAAGACCCAGTACTTC	CASTFGTGRKTQYF
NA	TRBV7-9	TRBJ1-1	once	TGTGCCAGCAGCGTCGAGGGCGCGAGAAGGGAAGCTTTCTTT	CASSVEGARREAFF
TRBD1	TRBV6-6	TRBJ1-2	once	TGTGCCAGCAGTCCCACCTTGACGACAACCAGGGGGATCTATGGCTACACCTTC	CASSPTLTTTRGIYGYTF
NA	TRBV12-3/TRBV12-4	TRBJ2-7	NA	TGTGCCAGCAAAACAGGGAGCTACGAGCAGTACTTC	CASKTGSYEQYF
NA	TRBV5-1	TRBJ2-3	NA	TGCGCCAGCAGCTTGGTCGTGGGAGTCACAGATACGCAGTATTTT	CASSLVVGVTDTQYF
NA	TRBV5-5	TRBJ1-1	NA	TGTGCCAGCAGCTCCCAGGGGCGGACTGAAGCTTTCTTT	CASSSQGRTEAFF
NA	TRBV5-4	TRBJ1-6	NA	TGTGCCAGCAGCTTGGCAGAACATAATTCACCCCTCCACTTT	CASSLAEHNSPLHF
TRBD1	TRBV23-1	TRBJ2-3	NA	TGCGCCGGAGGACAGGGGGCGACAGATACGCAGTATTTT	CAGGQGATDTQYF
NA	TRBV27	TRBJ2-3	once	TGTGCCAGCAACAGGGCTCCTTTCACAGATACGCAGTATTTT	CASNRAPFTDTQYF
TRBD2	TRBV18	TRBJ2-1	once	TGTGCCAGCTCACCAAGATGGGGGGGGACGCAGTTCTTC	CASSPRWGGTQFF
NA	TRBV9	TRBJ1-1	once	TGTGCCAGCAGCGTAGCTACGGGTTCCGAAGCTTTCTTT	CASSVATGSEAFF
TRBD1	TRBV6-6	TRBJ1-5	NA	TGTGCCAGCAGTGGACAGGGGGCAAGGCAGCCCCAGCATTTT	CASSGQGARQPQHF
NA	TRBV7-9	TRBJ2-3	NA	TGTGCCAGCAGCTTACCGGGGAACCGTGACACAGATACGCAGTATTTT	CASSLPGNRDTDTQYF
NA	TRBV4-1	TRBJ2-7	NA	TGCGCCAGCAGCCAAGATCAGGGCGGCGAGCAGTACTTC	CASSQDQGGEQYF
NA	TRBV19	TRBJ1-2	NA	TGTGCCAGTAGCTACCCGACAGGAGTTAACTATGGCTACACCTTC	CASSYPTGVNYGYTF
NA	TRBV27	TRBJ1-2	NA	TGTGCCAGCAGTCGGACAGCGGCCGCGGATTATGGCTACACCTTC	CASSRTAAADYGYTF
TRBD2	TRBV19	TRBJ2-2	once	TGTGCCAGTAGTATGCGGGCGGGGGGGCCCAACACCGGGGAGCTGTTTTTT	CASSMRAGGPNTGELFF